The clone carrying this T cell receptor beta chain has at least ten counts. V dropped 5 bases and J dropped 5; count of bases not matched to a gene: 9. Germline values: CDR1 SGHTA, CDR2 FQGNSA. The CDR3 is 15 amino acids. Via MiXCR, TCRdb re-called the reads, giving one row per CDR3 protein. The table records about 260,000 distinct CDR3 sequences, roughly 15% of them present only once. This entry belongs to a study of T cell repertoires in cytomegalovirus infection. The sample was PBMCs. V gene TRBV7-2 combines with J gene TRBJ2-3; TRBD2 matches at 8 bases. The sequence came from a human donor in good health (CMV status not recorded). Some clones in this sample may be carry-over from other donors' samples. CDR3 bases: TGTGCCAGCAGCCTCAGCGGGAGCAGGGGAGATACGCAGTATTTT. Residues: CASSLSGSRGDTQYF.